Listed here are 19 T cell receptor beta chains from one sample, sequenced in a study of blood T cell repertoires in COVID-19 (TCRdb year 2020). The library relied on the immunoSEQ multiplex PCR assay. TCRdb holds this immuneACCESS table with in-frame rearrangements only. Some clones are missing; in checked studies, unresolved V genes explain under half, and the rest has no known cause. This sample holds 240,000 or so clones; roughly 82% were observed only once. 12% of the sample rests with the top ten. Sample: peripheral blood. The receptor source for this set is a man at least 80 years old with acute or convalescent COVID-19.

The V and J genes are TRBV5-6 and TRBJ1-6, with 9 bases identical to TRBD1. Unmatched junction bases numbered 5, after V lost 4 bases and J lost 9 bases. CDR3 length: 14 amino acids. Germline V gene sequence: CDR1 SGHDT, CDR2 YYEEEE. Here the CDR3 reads CASSTGQGSSPLHF. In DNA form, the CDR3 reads TGTGCCAGCAGCACGGGACAGGGAAGTTCACCCCTCCACTTT. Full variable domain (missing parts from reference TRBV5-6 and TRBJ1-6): DAGVTQSPTHLIKTRGQQVTLRCSPKSGHDTVSWYQQALGQGPQFIFQYYEEEERQRGNFPDRFSGHQFPNYSSELNVNALLLGDSALYLCASSTGQGSSPLHFGNGTRLTVT.

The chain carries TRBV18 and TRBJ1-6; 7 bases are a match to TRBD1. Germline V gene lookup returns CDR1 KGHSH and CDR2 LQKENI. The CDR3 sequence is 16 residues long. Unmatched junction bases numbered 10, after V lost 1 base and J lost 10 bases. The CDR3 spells CASSPQKTGVGSPLHF. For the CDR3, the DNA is TGTGCCAGCTCACCACAAAAAACAGGGGTCGGATCACCCCTCCACTTT.

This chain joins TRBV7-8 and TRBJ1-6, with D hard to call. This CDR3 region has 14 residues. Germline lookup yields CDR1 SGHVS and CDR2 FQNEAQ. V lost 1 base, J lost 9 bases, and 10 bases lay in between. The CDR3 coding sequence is TGTGCCAGCAGCTTAGGCCAAGCGGGTTCACCCCTCCACTTT. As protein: CASSLGQAGSPLHF.

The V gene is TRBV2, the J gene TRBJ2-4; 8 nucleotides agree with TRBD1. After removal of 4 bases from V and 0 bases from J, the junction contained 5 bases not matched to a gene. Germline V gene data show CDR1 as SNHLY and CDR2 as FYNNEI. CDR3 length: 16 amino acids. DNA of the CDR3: TGTGCCAGCAGTGCTACAGGGGGGAAAGCCAAAAACATTCAGTACTTC. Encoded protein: CASSATGGKAKNIQYF.

The CDR3 loop is CAISESRESNQPQHF. CDR3 coding DNA: TGTGCCATCAGTGAGTCTAGGGAGAGCAATCAGCCCCAGCATTTT. This chain connects TRBV10-3 to TRBJ1-5; D gene ambiguous. Trimming removed 0 bases at V and 1 base at J, with 7 bases between. The CDR3 extends over 15 amino acids. Germline CDR1 ENHRY, CDR2 SYGVKD.

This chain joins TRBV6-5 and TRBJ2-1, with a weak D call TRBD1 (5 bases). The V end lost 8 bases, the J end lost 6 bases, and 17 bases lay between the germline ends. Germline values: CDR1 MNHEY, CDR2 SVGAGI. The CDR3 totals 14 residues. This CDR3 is CASAPSGLFNEQFF. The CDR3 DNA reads TGTGCCAGCGCCCCCTCAGGGTTGTTCAATGAGCAGTTCTTC.

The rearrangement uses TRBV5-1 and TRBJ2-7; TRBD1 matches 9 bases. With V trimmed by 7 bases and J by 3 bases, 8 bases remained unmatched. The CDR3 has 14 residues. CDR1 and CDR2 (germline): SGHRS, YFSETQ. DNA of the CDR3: TGCGCCAGCTCCCCCGGGACAGGGAACTACGAGCAGTACTTC. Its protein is CASSPGTGNYEQYF.

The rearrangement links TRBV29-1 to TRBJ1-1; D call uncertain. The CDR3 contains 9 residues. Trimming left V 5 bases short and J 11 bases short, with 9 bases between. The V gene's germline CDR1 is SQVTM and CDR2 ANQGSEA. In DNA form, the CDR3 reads TGCAGCGTTAGTGACTGGGCTTTCTTT. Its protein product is CSVSDWAFF.

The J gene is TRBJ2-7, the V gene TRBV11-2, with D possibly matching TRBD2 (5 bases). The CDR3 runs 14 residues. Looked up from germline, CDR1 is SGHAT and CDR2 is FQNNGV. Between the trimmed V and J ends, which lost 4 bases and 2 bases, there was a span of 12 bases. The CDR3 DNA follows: TGTGCCAGCAGCTCAGGCACCGGGGCCTACGAGCAGTACTTC. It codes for CASSSGTGAYEQYF.

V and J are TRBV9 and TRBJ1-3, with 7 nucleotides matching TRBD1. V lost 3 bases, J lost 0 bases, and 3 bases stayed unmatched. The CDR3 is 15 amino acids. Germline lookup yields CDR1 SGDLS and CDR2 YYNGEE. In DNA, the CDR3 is TGTGCCAGCAGCGGAACAGGGGTCTCTGGAAACACCATATATTTT. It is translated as CASSGTGVSGNTIYF.

The DNA of the CDR3 is TGCGCCAGCAGCCAAGTGGCTAGCGGGGAAGATACGCAGTATTTT. It translates to CASSQVASGEDTQYF. J is TRBJ2-3 and V is TRBV4-3; 9 bases are a match to TRBD2. The CDR3 has 15 amino acids. V gave up 1 base and J gave up 5 bases; unmatched junction bases: 4. In germline, CDR1 is LGHNA, CDR2 YSLEER.

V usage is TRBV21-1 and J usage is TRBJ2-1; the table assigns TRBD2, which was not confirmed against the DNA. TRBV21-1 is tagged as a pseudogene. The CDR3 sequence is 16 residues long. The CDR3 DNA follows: TGTGCCAGCAGCAAAGAGAGGACTAGCGGCTACAATGAGCAGTTCTTC. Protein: CASSKERTSGYNEQFF.

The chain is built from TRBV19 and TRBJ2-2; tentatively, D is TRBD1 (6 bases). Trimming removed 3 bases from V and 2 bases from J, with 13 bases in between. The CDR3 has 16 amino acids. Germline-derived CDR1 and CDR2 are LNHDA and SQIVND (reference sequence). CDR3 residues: CASSIRRGANTGELFF. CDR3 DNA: TGTGCCAGTAGTATCCGCAGGGGCGCTAACACCGGGGAGCTGTTTTTT.

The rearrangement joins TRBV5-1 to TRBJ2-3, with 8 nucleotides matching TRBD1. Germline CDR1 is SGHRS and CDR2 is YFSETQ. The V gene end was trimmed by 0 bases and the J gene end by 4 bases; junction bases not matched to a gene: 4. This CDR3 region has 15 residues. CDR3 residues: CASSLGTGQADTQYF. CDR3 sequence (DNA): TGCGCCAGCAGCTTGGGGACAGGGCAGGCAGATACGCAGTATTTT.

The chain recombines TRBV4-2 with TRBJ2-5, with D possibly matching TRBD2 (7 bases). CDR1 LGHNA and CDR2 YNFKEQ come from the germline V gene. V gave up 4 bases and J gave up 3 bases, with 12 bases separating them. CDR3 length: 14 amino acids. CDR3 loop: CASSRGGAEETQYF. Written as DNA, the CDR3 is TGTGCCAGCAGCCGGGGGGGGGCCGAAGAGACCCAGTACTTC.

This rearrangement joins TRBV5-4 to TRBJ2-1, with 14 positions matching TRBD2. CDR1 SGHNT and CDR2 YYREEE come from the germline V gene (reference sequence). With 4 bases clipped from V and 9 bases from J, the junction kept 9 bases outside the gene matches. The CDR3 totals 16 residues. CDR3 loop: CASSPPTSGRAIEQFF. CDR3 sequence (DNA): TGTGCCAGCAGCCCGCCGACTAGCGGGAGGGCCATTGAGCAGTTCTTC.

The CDR3 here is CASSRPRSTGYGYTF. CDR3 coding DNA: TGTGCCAGCAGTCGACCCCGTTCAACAGGGTATGGCTACACCTTC. This chain joins TRBV28 and TRBJ1-2, with a weak D call TRBD1 (6 bases). Trimming took off 5 bases at V and 5 bases at J, with 18 bases between the two ends. Germline values: CDR1 MDHEN, CDR2 SYDVKM. The CDR3 runs 15 residues.

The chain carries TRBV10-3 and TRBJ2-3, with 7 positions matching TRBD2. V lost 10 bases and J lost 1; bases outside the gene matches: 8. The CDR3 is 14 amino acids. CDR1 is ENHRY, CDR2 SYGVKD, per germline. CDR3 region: CATQERDGTDTQYF. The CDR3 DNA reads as TGTGCCACCCAGGAGCGGGATGGCACAGATACGCAGTATTTT.

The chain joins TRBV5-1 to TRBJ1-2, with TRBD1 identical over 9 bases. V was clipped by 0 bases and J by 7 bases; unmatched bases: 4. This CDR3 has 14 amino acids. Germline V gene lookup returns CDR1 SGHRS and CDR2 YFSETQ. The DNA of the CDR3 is TGCGCCAGCAGCTTGGATGGGACAGGGACTGGCTACACCTTC. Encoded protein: CASSLDGTGTGYTF.